The clone carrying this TCR beta chain was counted ten times or more. The antigen remains unidentified. TCRbeta library construction was performed incorporating unique molecular identifiers. In TCRdb, the PCR reads were re-called with MiXCR into one record per CDR3 protein. This table holds 500,000 to 750,000 distinct CDR3 sequences, roughly 13% found once. The CDR3 spans 15 residues. J lost 2 bases, V lost 3 bases, and 5 bases had no gene match. CDR1 and CDR2 from the germline V gene are MNHEY and SMNVEV (reference sequence). This entry comes from a study of T-cell reconstitution after alpha-beta-depleted transplantation in children. General study findings and limits: The authors attributed T-cell counts and diversity one year after transplant mostly to newly produced T cells. TCRbeta diversity was high at day 60 in some patients (a result of surviving recipient T cells and thymic progenitors). Two months or so post-transplant, alpha-beta T cells reportedly derived from several hundred expanded graft clones.

The J gene is TRBJ2-7, the V gene TRBV27, with 9 bases aligning to TRBD2. Sequenced here: PBMCs, mostly from graft donor cells, sampled 360 days after TCRalphabeta/CD19-depleted stem cell transplant. The clonotype comes from a male patient between 10 and 17 years old who had a stem cell transplant for acute myeloid leukemia, so the T cells may come from the graft donor. CDR3 sequence (DNA): TGTGCCAGCAGTTTTGGGACTAGCCGGACCTACGAGCAGTACTTC. Amino acid sequence: CASSFGTSRTYEQYF.